The 6 T cell receptor beta chains reported below all come from one sample, sequenced in a study of vaccination effects on CD4 cells after COVID-19. Within the ViraFEST assay, antigen-specific CD4+ T cells underwent expansion with viral peptide pools prior to sequencing. After around nine days in culture, the CD4+ T cells were isolated. Neither prior SARS-CoV-2 infection nor positive nucleocapsid antibodies were present in the vaccine recipients. Produced via immunoSEQ multiplex PCR; TCRdb's table is partial and in-frame only. The table has roughly 25,000 clones, approximately 70% seen once; the top ten hold around 13%. Their target antigens are unknown. This specimen consisted of CD4+ T cells from PBMCs cultured with HCoV-OC43 spike peptides, obtained before COVID-19 vaccination. Subset defined: HCoV-OC43 spike overlapping peptide pool stimulation. The receptors were sampled from a human donor who received a COVID-19 vaccine.

The chain is built from TRBV23-1 and TRBJ2-2; TRBD1 might be the D (6 bases). TRBV23-1 is an ORF, with its function uncertain. Trimming removed 0 bases at V and 1 base at J, with 9 bases between. The CDR3 is 16 amino acids. CDR3 nucleotides: TGCGCCAGCAGTCAATCGGGACATAGGAACACCGGGGAGCTGTTTTTT. Protein: CASSQSGHRNTGELFF.

This clone turned up a few times. The chain links TRBV19 to TRBJ2-3, with 10 bases lining up with TRBD1. Trimming cost V 5 bases and J 10 bases; bases outside gene matches: 3. The germline V gene has CDR1 LNHDA and CDR2 SQIVND (reference sequence). The CDR3 has 12 amino acids. CDR3 nucleotides: TGTGCCAGTAGTCCGGGACAGGGGTCGCAGTATTTT. Translating it yields CASSPGQGSQYF.

V and J are TRBV10-2 and TRBJ2-7; D possibly matches TRBD1 or TRBD2 (5 bases each). CDR3 length: 15 amino acids. V shed 6 bases and J shed 2 bases, with 17 bases lying between them. Germline CDR1 reads WSHSY; CDR2 reads SAAADI. CDR3 region: CASRYDRDGPYEQYF. As DNA, the CDR3 is TGCGCCAGCAGATACGACCGGGACGGCCCCTACGAGCAGTACTTC.

This clone was recorded once. The chain uses TRBV7-9 and TRBJ1-1; D gene ambiguous. The CDR3 sequence is 13 residues long. Per germline, CDR1 SEHNR and CDR2 FQNEAQ (reference sequence). Trimming stripped 1 base from V and 7 bases from J, with 10 bases between. The CDR3 bases are TGTGCCAGCAGCTTAGGTGAAGGAGGTGAAGCTTTCTTT. Protein sequence: CASSLGEGGEAFF.

This clone was picked up a small number of times. The chain employs TRBV2 and TRBJ2-7; 9 positions match TRBD1. In germline, CDR1 is SNHLY, CDR2 FYNNEI. The CDR3 has 14 amino acids. V was pared by 7 bases and J by 4 bases, with 8 bases of the junction left unmatched. The CDR3: CASTSGTGKYEQYF. In DNA, the CDR3 is TGTGCCAGCACGTCGGGGACAGGGAAATACGAGCAGTACTTC.

The rearrangement joins TRBV5-1 to TRBJ1-5; a weak D match, TRBD1 (5 bases). Deletions cut 0 bases from V and 1 base from J, with 5 bases between. The CDR3 is 14 amino acids. Per germline, CDR1 SGHRS and CDR2 YFSETQ. The DNA for the CDR3 is TGCGCCAGCAGCTTGGGACAGAGCAATCAGCCCCAGCATTTT. It codes for CASSLGQSNQPQHF.